This T cell receptor beta chain emerged from a study of T cell changes during pregnancy in multiple sclerosis. Measured with immunoSEQ multiplex PCR; TCRdb has only the in-frame clones, and not every one. The repertoire holds 45,000 to 60,000 clones, about 91% seen once, with 0.15% to 0.25% in the top ten. The V gene lost 3 bases and the J gene lost 0 bases, with 8 bases spanning the gap. There are 14 residues in the CDR3. CDR1 is SGDLS, CDR2 YYNGEE, per germline. Material: CD4+ T cells from peripheral blood mononuclear cells, obtained in the second trimester of pregnancy. This TCR came from a female donor with multiple sclerosis, enrolled in a pregnancy study. The chain recombines TRBV9 with TRBJ2-3, with D possibly being TRBD1 (5 bases). The CDR3, as DNA: TGTGCCAGCAGCGGACAGACTAGCACAGATACGCAGTATTTT. Amino acid sequence: CASSGQTSTDTQYF.